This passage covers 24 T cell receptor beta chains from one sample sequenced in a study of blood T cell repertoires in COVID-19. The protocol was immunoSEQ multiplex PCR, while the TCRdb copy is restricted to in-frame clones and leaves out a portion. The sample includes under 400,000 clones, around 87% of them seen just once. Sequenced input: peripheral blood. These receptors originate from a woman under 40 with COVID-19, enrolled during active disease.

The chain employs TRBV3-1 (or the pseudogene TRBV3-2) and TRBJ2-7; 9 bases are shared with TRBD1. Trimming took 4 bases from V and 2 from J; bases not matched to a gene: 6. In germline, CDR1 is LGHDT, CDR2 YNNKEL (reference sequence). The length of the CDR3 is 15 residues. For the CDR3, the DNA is TGTGCCAGCAGCCGCGGGACAGGGCGAGCCTACGAGCAGTACTTC. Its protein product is CASSRGTGRAYEQYF.

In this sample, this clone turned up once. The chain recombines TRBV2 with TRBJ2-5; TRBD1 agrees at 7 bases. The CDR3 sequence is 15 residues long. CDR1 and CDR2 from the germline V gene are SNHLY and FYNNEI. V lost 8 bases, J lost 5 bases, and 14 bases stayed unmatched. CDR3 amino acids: CASRTGAAQLETQYF. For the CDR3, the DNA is TGTGCCAGCCGCACAGGGGCAGCCCAGCTGGAGACCCAGTACTTC.

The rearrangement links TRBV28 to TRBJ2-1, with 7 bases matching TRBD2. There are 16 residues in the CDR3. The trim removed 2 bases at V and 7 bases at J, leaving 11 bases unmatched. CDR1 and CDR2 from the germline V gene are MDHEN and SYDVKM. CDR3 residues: CASSLPGGSHRNEQFF. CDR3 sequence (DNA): TGTGCCAGCAGTTTACCCGGCGGGAGTCATAGGAATGAGCAGTTCTTC.

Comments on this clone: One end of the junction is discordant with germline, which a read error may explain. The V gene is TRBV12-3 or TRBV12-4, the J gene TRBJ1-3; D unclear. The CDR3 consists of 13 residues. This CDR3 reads CASSLAEGNTIYF. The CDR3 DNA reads TGTGCCAGCAGCTTAGCGGAGGGAAACACCATATATTTT.

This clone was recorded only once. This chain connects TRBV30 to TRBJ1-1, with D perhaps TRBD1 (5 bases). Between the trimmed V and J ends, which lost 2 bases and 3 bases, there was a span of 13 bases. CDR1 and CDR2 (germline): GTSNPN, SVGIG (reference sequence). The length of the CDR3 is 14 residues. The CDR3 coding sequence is TGTGCCTGGAGTCTCGGGGGGGGAGACACTGAAGCTTTCTTT. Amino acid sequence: CAWSLGGGDTEAFF.

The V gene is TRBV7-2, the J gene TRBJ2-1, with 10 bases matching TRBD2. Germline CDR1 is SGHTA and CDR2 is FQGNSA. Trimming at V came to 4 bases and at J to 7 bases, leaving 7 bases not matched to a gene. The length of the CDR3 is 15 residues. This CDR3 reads CASSSRGLADNEQFF. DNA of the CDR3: TGTGCCAGCAGCTCCCGAGGACTAGCGGATAATGAGCAGTTCTTC.

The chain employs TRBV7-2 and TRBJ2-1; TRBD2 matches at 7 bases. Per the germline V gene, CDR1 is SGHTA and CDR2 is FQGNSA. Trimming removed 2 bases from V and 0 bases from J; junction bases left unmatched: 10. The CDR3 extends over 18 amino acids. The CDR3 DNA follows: TGTGCCAGCAGCTTAAAAGCGGGGTCCATTCGCTCCTACAATGAGCAGTTCTTC. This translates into CASSLKAGSIRSYNEQFF.

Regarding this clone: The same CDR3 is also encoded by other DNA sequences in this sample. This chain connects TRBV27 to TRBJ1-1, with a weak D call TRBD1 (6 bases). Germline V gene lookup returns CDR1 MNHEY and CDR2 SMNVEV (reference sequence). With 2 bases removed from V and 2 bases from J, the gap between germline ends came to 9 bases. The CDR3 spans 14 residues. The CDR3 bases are TGTGCCAGCAGTTTAAGGGGGGGTAACACTGAAGCTTTCTTT. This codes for CASSLRGGNTEAFF.

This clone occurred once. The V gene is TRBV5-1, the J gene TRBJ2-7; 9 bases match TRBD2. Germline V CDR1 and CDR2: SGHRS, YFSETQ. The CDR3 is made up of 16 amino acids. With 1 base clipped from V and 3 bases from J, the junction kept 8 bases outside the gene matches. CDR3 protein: CASSLKMREGVYEQYF. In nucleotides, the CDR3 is TGCGCCAGCAGCTTGAAAATGCGGGAGGGTGTCTACGAGCAGTACTTC.

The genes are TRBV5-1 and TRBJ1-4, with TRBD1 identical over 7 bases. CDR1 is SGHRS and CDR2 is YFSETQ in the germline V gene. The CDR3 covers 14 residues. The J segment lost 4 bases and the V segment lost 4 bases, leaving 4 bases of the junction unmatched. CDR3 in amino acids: CASSDGTVNEKLFF. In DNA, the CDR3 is TGCGCCAGCAGCGACGGGACAGTTAATGAAAAACTGTTTTTT.

CDR3: CASSLAPLTDTQYF. The CDR3, as DNA: TGCGCCAGCAGTCTAGCGCCTCTCACAGATACGCAGTATTTT. This chain uses TRBV10-1 with TRBJ2-3; D might be TRBD2 (6 bases). Trimming cost V 5 bases and J 2 bases, with 11 bases left between them. The CDR3 sequence is 14 residues long. The germline V gene encodes CDR1 WNHNN and CDR2 SYGVQD (reference sequence).

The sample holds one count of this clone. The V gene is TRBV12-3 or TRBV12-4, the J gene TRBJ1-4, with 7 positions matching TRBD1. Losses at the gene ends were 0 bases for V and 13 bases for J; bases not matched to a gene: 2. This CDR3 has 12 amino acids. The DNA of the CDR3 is TGTGCCAGCAGTTTAGCGGGACAGAGACTGTTTTTT. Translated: CASSLAGQRLFF.

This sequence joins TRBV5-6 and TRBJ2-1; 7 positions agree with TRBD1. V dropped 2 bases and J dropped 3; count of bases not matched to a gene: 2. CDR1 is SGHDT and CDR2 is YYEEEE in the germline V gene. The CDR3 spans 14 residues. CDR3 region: CASSFGTDYNEQFF. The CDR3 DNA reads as TGTGCCAGCAGCTTTGGGACAGACTACAATGAGCAGTTCTTC.

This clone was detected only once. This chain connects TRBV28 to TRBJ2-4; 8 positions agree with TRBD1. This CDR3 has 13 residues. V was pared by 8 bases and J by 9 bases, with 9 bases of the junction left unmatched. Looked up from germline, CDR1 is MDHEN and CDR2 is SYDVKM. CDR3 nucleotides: TGTGCCAGCTCCCTTCAGGGGGCCGGCATTCAGTACTTC. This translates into CASSLQGAGIQYF.

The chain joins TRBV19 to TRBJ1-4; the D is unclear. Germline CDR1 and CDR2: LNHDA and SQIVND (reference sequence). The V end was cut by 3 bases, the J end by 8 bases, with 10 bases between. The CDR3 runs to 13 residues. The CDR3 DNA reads TGTGCCAGTAGTATTCGGGTGAGGGAAAAACTGTTTTTT. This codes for CASSIRVREKLFF.

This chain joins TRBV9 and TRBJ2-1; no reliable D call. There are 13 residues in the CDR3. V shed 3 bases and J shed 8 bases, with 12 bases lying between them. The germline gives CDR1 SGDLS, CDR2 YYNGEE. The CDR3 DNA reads TGTGCCAGCAGCGCAGGAAGGATCGATGAGCAGTTCTTC. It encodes CASSAGRIDEQFF.

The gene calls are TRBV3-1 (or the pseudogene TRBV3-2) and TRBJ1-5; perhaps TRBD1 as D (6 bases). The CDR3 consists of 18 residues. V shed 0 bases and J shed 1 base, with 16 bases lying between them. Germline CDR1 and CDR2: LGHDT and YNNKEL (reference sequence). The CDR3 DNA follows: TGTGCCAGCAGCCAAGATTCCACCGGGACACCGAGCAATCAGCCCCAGCATTTT. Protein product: CASSQDSTGTPSNQPQHF.

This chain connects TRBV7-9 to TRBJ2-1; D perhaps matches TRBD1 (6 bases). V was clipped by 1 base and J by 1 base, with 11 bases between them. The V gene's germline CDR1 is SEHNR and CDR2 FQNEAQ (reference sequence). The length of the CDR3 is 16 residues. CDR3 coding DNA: TGTGCCAGCAGCTTAGACGGGACACCGTCCTACAATGAGCAGTTCTTC. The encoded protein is CASSLDGTPSYNEQFF.

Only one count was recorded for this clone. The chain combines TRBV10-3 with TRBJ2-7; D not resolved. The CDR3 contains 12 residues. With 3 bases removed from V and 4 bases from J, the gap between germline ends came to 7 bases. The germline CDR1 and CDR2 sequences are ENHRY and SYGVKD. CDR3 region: CAISEREYEQYF. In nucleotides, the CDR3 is TGTGCCATCAGTGAACGAGAGTACGAGCAGTACTTC.

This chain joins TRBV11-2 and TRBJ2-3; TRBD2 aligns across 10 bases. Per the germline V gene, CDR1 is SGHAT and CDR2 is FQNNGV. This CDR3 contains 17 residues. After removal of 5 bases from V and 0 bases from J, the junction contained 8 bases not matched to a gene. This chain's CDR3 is CASSPLGTSVSTDTQYF. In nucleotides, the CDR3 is TGTGCCAGCAGCCCTCTGGGGACTAGCGTAAGCACAGATACGCAGTATTTT.

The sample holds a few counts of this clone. The CDR3 loop reads CATTDRAYEQYF. The CDR3 DNA reads as TGTGCCACTACGGACAGGGCCTACGAGCAGTACTTC. The gene calls are TRBV11-2 and TRBJ2-7, with 8 positions matching TRBD1. Germline CDR1 is SGHAT and CDR2 is FQNNGV. The CDR3 runs to 12 residues. Germline trimming cut 10 bases from V and 2 bases from J; bases unmatched to any gene: 4.

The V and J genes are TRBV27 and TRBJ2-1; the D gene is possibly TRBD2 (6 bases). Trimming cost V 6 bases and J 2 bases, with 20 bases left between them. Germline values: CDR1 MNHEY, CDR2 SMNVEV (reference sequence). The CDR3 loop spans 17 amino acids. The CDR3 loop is CASSPVGSGSTYNEQFF. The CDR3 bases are TGTGCCAGCAGCCCCGTGGGTAGCGGCAGTACCTACAATGAGCAGTTCTTC.

CDR3 nucleotide sequence: TGTGCCAGCAGCCCTAACGGGTACGAGCAGTACTTC. Translating gives CASSPNGYEQYF. The chain joins TRBV7-3 to TRBJ2-7; D is unresolved. This CDR3 spans 12 amino acids. Trimming removed 5 bases from V and 4 bases from J, with 9 bases in between. Germline assignment: CDR1 SGHTA and CDR2 FQGTGA.

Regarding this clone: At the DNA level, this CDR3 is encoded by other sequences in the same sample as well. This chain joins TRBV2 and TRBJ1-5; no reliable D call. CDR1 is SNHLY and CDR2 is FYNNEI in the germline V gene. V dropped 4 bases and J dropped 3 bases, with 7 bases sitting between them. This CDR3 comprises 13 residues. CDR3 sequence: CASSGGYNQPQHF. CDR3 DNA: TGTGCCAGCAGTGGAGGGTACAATCAGCCCCAGCATTTT.